These 3 T cell receptor beta chains came from one sample sequenced in a study of regulatory T cells in long-lasting Graves disease. Time point given: persistent/refractory GD, antithyroid drugs over 5 years with positive TRAb. PBMC RNA served as the TCR library source. Arm-PCR with iRepertoire HTBI primers amplified the CDR3 regions for these TCR beta libraries. TCRdb recomputed calls from the multiplex PCR reads with MiXCR, one row per CDR3 protein. The sample contains about 470,000 distinct CDR3 sequences, around 21% of which appear only once. This sample comprised peripheral blood mononuclear cells (PBMCs), obtained when the disease was refractory, from a patient treated with antithyroid drugs. These receptors originate from a female donor with Graves disease.

This clonotype was picked up many times. The V call is TRBV30, the J call TRBJ1-1; possibly TRBD1 for D (5 bases). Trimming left V 4 bases short and J 9 bases short, with 15 bases between. The length of the CDR3 is 12 residues. The germline gives CDR1 GTSNPN, CDR2 SVGIG (reference sequence). The CDR3, as DNA: TGTGCCTGGACACACGGACGGGGACAAGCTTTCTTT. This gives the protein CAWTHGRGQAFF.

The chain couples TRBV30 to TRBJ2-2; D is possibly TRBD1 (5 bases). Germline lookup yields CDR1 GTSNPN and CDR2 SVGIG (reference sequence). Trimming stripped 2 bases from V and 6 bases from J, with 7 bases between. This CDR3 has 12 residues. This CDR3 is CAWSQGAGELFF. DNA of the CDR3: TGTGCCTGGAGTCAAGGGGCCGGGGAGCTGTTTTTT.

This clonotype was recorded at least ten times. The V gene is TRBV7-2, the J gene TRBJ1-2; D not resolved. The CDR3 has 12 amino acids. Between the trimmed V and J ends, which lost 1 base and 4 bases, there was a span of 4 bases. Germline lookup yields CDR1 SGHTA and CDR2 FQGNSA. CDR3 sequence: CASSLGLYGYTF. The CDR3 DNA follows: TGTGCCAGCAGCTTAGGACTCTATGGCTACACCTTC.